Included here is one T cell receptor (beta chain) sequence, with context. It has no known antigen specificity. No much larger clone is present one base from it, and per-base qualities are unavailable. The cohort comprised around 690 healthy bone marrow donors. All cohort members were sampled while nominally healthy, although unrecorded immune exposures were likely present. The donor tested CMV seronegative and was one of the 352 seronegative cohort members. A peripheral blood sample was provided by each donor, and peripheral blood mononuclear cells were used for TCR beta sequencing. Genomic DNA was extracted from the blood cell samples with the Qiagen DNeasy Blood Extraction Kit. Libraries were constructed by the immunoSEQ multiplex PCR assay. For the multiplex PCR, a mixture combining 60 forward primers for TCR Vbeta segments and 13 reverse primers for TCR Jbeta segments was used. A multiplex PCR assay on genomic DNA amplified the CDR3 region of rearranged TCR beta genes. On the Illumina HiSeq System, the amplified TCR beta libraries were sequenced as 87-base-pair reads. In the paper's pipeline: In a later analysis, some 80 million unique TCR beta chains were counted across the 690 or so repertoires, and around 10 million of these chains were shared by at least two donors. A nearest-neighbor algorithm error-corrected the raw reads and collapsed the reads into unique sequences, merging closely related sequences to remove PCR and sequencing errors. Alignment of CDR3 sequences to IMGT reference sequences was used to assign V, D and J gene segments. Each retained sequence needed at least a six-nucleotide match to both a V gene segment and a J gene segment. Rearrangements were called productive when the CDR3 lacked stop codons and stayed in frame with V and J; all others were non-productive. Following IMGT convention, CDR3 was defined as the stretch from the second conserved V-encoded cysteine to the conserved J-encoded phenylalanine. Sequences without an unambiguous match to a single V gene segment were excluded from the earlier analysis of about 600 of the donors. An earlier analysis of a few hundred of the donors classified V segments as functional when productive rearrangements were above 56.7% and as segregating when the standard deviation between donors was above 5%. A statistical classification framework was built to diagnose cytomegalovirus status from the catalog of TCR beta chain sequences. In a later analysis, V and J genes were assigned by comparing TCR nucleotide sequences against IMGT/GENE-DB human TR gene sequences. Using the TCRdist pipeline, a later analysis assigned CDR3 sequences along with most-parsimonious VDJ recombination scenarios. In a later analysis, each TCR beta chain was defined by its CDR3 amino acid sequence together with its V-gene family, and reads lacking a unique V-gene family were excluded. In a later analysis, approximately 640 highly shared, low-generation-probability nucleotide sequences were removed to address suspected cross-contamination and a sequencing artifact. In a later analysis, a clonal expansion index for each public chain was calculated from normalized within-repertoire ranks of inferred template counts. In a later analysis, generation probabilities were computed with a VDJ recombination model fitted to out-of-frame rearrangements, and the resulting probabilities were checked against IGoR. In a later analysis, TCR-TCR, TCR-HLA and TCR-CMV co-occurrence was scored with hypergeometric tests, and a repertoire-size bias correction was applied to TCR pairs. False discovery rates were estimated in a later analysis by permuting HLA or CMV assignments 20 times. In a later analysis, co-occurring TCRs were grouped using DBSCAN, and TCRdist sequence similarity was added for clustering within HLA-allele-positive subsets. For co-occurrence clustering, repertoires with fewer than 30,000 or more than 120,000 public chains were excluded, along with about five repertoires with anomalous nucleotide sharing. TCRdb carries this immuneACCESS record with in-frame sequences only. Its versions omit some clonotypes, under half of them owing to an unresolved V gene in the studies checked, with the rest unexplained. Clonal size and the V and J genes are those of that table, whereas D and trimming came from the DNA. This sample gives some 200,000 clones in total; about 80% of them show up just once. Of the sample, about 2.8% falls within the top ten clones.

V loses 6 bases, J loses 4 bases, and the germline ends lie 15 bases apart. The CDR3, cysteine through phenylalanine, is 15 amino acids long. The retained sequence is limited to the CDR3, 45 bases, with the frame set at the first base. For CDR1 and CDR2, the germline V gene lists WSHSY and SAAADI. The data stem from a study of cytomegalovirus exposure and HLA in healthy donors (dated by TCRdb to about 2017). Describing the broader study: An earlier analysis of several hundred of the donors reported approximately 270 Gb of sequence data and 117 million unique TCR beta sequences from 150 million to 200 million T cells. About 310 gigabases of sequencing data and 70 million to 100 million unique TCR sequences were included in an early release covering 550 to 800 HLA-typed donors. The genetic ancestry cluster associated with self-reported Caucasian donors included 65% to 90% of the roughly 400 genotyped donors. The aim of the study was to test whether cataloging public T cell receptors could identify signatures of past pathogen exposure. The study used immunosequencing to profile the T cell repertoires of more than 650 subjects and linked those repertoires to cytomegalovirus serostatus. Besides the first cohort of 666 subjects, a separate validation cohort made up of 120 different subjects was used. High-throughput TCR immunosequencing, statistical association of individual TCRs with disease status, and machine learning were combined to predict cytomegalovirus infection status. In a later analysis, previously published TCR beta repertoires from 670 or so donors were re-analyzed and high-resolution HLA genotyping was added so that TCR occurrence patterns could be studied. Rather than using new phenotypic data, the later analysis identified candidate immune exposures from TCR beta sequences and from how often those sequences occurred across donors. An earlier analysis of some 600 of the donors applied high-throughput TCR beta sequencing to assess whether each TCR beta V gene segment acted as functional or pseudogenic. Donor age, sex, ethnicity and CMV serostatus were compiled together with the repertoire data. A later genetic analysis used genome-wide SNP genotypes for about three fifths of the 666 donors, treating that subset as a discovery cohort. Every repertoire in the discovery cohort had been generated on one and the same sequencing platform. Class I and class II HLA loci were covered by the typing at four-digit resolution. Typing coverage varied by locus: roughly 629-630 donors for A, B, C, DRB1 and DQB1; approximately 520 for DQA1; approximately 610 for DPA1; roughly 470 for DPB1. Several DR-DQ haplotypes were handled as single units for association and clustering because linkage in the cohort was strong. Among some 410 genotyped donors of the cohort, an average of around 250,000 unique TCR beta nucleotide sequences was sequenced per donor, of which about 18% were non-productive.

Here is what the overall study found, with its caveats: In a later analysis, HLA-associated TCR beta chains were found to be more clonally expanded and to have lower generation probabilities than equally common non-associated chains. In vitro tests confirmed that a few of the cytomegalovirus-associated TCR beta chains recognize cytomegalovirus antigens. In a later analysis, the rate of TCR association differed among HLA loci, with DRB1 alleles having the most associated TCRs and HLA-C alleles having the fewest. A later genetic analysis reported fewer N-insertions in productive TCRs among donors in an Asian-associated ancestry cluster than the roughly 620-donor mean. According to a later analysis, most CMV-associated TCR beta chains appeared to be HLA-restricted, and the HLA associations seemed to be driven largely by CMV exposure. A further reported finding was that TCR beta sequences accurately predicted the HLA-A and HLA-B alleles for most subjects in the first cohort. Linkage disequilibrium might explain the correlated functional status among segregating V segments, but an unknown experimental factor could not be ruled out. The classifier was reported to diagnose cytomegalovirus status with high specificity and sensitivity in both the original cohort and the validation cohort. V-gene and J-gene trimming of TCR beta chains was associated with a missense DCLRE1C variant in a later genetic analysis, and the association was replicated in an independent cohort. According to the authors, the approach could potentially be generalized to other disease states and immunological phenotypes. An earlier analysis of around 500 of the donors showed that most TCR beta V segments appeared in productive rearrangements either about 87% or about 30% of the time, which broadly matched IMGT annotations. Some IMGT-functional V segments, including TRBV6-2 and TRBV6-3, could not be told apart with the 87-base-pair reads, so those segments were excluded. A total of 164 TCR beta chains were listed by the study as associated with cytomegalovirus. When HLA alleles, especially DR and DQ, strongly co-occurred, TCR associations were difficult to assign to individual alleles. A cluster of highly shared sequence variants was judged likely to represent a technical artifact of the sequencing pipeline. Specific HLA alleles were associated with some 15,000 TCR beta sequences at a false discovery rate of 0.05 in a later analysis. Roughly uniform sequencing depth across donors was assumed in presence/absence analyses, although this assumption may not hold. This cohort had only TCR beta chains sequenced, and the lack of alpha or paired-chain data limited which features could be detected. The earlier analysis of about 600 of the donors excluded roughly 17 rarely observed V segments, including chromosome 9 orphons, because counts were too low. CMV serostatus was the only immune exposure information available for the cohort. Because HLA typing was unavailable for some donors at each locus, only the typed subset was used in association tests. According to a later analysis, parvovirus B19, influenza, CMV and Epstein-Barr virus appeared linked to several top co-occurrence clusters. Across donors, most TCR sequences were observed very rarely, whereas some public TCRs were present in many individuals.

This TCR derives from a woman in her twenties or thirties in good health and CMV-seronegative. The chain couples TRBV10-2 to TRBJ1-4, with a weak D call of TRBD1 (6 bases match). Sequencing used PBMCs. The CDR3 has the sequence CASSSLTGRNEKLFF. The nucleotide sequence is TGCGCCAGCAGCTCCTTGACAGGACGTAATGAAAAACTGTTTTTT.